This T cell receptor beta chain derives from a study of cytomegalovirus exposure and HLA in healthy donors. The data were produced by immunoSEQ multiplex PCR, yet TCRdb's version contains in-frame clones alone and is incomplete. The data hold fewer than 400,000 clones, with 70% to 90% observed a single time. This CDR3 is built from 16 residues. The ends lost 4 bases at V and 3 bases at J; junction bases unmatched: 5. Germline V gives CDR1 LNHNV, CDR2 YYDKDF (reference sequence). Regarding the study as a whole: Some public TCRs appeared in many individuals, while most sequences were rare.

To note about this clone: Its target is not known.

The clonotype comes from a man aged 25 to 45 in good health and CMV-seronegative. Sequenced material: PBMCs. The chain couples TRBV15 to TRBJ2-2; 10 positions match TRBD1. The chain's CDR3 is CATSNRDRGYTGELFF. For the CDR3, the DNA is TGTGCCACCAGCAACCGGGACAGGGGTTACACCGGGGAGCTGTTTTTT.